This T cell receptor beta chain was obtained from a study of CD8 T cells in Susac syndrome. Study findings and constraints: The study's TCR sequencing and HLA analysis covered a relatively small number of individuals, and the study acknowledged this. Where Susac syndrome CD4+ T cell repertoires were concerned, no clonal expansion was evident.

A note on this clonotype: The antigen is unknown.

Random hexamers primed reverse transcription of roughly 0.5 to 1 ug RNA. One entry per CDR3 protein results from TCRdb running MiXCR on the immunoSEQ multiplex PCR reads. The top ten clones hold more than 0.12% of a sample with over 100,000 distinct CDR3 sequences, over 90% of them seen once. CDR1 is ENHRY and CDR2 is SYGVKD in the germline V gene. The CDR3 length is 14 residues. V was trimmed by 4 bases and J by 5 bases, leaving 11 bases between them. This chain uses TRBV10-3 with TRBJ2-2; weak D call: TRBD1 (6 bases). Specimen: CD4+ T cells from PBMCs. This TCR came from a human donor with Susac syndrome. CDR3 bases: TGTGCCATCAGTGGGGACATCGTTACCGGGGAGCTGTTTTTT. Encoded protein: CAISGDIVTGELFF.